The rows below give T cell receptor beta chains drawn from one sample of a study of chemoradiotherapy in HPV16-positive cancers. Method: immunoSEQ multiplex PCR; TCRdb's copy keeps in-frame clones and lacks some. The sample contains under 10,000 clones, over 75% of which appear only once. The input for sequencing was tumor tissue, taken from a patient who underwent chemoradiotherapy. The source of these receptors is a human donor with HPV-associated anogenital cancer. The CDR3 runs from the conserved cysteine through the conserved F or W. Each record gives: D gene, V gene, clone size, J gene, CDR3 protein, CDR3 DNA. A D gene is named only where the DNA matches it firmly. The size entry is marked missing in some rows and otherwise reads once, few, many or a size class.

.	TRBV2	.	TRBJ1-2	CASSETGGYTF	TGTGCCAGCAGTGAAACAGGCGGCTACACCTTC
.	TRBV2	.	TRBJ1-3	CASSEARGIGNTIYF	TGTGCCAGCAGTGAAGCGAGGGGTATAGGAAACACCATATATTTT
TRBD2	TRBV7-9	.	TRBJ2-1	CASSLSLAASYNEQFF	TGTGCCAGCAGCTTGTCACTAGCGGCCTCCTACAATGAGCAGTTCTTC
TRBD2	TRBV7-9	.	TRBJ2-1	CASSLALAGSYNEQFF	TGTGCCAGCAGCTTAGCCTTAGCGGGGTCCTACAATGAGCAGTTCTTC
.	TRBV7-6	few	TRBJ2-1	CASSAGPRNEQFF	TGTGCCAGCTCGGCGGGACCCAGGAATGAGCAGTTCTTC
TRBD2	TRBV7-9	.	TRBJ2-3	CASSLVSGSGADTQYF	TGTGCCAGCAGCTTAGTAAGCGGGAGTGGGGCAGATACGCAGTATTTT
.	TRBV19	.	TRBJ2-1	CASSLGRGEQFF	TGTGCCAGTAGTCTGGGACGGGGGGAGCAGTTCTTC
TRBD1	TRBV6-6	.	TRBJ1-6	CASSFTGTVNSPLHF	TGTGCCAGCAGTTTCACCGGGACAGTAAATTCACCCCTCCACTTT
TRBD1	TRBV7-2	.	TRBJ2-3	CASSPRSTGISTDTQYF	TGTGCCAGCAGCCCGCGATCGACAGGGATCAGCACAGATACGCAGTATTTT
.	TRBV6-6	.	TRBJ1-6	CASTTGRHSPLHF	TGTGCCAGCACGACGGGCCGACATTCACCCCTCCACTTT
.	TRBV20-1	.	TRBJ2-5	CGGVDQETQYF	TGCGGGGGTGTGGACCAAGAGACCCAGTACTTC
.	TRBV11-2	.	TRBJ1-4	CASSFHARNEKLFF	TGTGCCAGCAGCTTCCACGCCCGTAATGAAAAACTGTTTTTT
.	TRBV5-1	.	TRBJ2-1	CASSLAAGGSNEQFF	TGCGCCAGCAGCTTGGCGGCAGGGGGGTCGAATGAGCAGTTCTTC
.	TRBV5-1	.	TRBJ1-5	CASSLEGSNQPQHF	TGCGCCAGCAGCTTGGAAGGAAGCAATCAGCCCCAGCATTTT
.	TRBV19	.	TRBJ2-2	CASSIVGFRDTGELFF	TGTGCCAGTAGTATCGTGGGCTTCAGGGACACCGGGGAGCTGTTTTTT
TRBD1	TRBV5-5	once	TRBJ2-3	CASSTGWGTGSTDTQYF	TGTGCCAGCAGCACCGGCTGGGGGACAGGGAGCACAGATACGCAGTATTTT
.	TRBV5-1	once	TRBJ1-1	CASSLEPLPNTEAFF	TGCGCCAGCAGCTTGGAACCGCTACCGAACACTGAAGCTTTCTTT
.	TRBV29-1	.	TRBJ1-1	CSVGRGKMNTEAFF	TGCAGCGTCGGCAGGGGCAAGATGAACACTGAAGCTTTCTTT
.	TRBV2	.	TRBJ2-3	CASRDPKRGDTQYF	TGTGCCAGCAGAGACCCGAAAAGGGGAGATACGCAGTATTTT
.	TRBV5-4	.	TRBJ1-2	CASSLLRVGYTF	TGTGCCAGCAGCTTGTTGCGGGTTGGCTACACCTTC
TRBD1	TRBV6-1	.	TRBJ1-2	CASVPGQRTHGYTF	TGTGCCAGCGTGCCGGGACAGCGGACCCATGGCTACACCTTC
TRBD2	TRBV9	few	TRBJ2-7	CASSSRLASDEQYF	TGTGCCAGCAGCTCGAGACTAGCTTCGGACGAGCAGTACTTC
.	TRBV14	few	TRBJ1-1	CASSLQRNTEAFF	TGTGCCAGCAGCCTACAGAGGAACACTGAAGCTTTCTTT
.	TRBV5-1	.	TRBJ2-1	CASSLGESSYNEQFF	TGCGCCAGCAGCTTGGGTGAGAGCTCCTACAATGAGCAGTTCTTC
.	TRBV2	.	TRBJ1-5	CASSELSGDGQPQHF	TGTGCCAGCAGTGAATTGTCCGGGGATGGTCAGCCCCAGCATTTT
.	TRBV7-9	.	TRBJ1-1	CASTLTGNTEAFF	TGTGCCAGCACCTTGACGGGAAACACTGAAGCTTTCTTT
.	TRBV7-8	.	TRBJ1-2	CASSLGGYGYTF	TGTGCCAGCAGCTTAGGGGGCTATGGCTACACCTTC
.	TRBV21-1	.	TRBJ1-5	CASSWEDSQYFNQPQHF	TGTGCCAGCAGCTGGGAGGACAGCCAATATTTCAATCAGCCCCAGCATTTT